The 20 T cell receptor beta chains below come from one sample, sequenced in a study of shared clonotypes between healthy human individuals. Profiled with immunoSEQ multiplex PCR; TCRdb holds only in-frame clones, not every one. The sample includes roughly 2 million clones, more than 90% of them seen just once. The sequencing input was naive CD4+ T cells sorted from blood. Described subset: CD45RA+ positively selected. These receptors were taken from a man between 18 and 35 years old in good health.

The chain couples TRBV27 to TRBJ1-2, with a tentative D call TRBD1 (6 bases). V was clipped by 3 bases and J by 2 bases, with 16 bases between them. This CDR3 region has 16 residues. Looked up from germline, CDR1 is MNHEY and CDR2 is SMNVEV (reference sequence). DNA of the CDR3: TGTGCCAGCAGTTTGACAGGCCTCGAAACCAACTATGGCTACACCTTC. Its translation is CASSLTGLETNYGYTF.

Regarding this clone: Other nucleotide sequences from this sample produce the same CDR3. The chain carries TRBV5-1 and TRBJ1-1, with no clear D. Germline V CDR1 and CDR2: SGHRS, YFSETQ. This CDR3 spans 14 amino acids. The V end lost 1 base, the J end lost 1 base, and 8 bases lay between the germline ends. CDR3 sequence: CASSLFSGNTEAFF. CDR3 nucleotide sequence: TGCGCCAGCAGCTTGTTTTCCGGGAACACTGAAGCTTTCTTT.

A single count supports this clone. This rearrangement joins TRBV5-1 to TRBJ1-4; D not certain. Between the trimmed V and J ends, which lost 4 bases and 5 bases, there was a span of 12 bases. The germline gives CDR1 SGHRS, CDR2 YFSETQ. The CDR3 spans 14 residues. The CDR3 is CASSTAAGNEKLFF. CDR3 sequence (DNA): TGCGCCAGCAGCACGGCGGCCGGGAATGAAAAACTGTTTTTT.

The rearrangement links TRBV6-1 to TRBJ2-7; no reliable D call. Trimming removed 1 base from V and 1 base from J, with 11 bases in between. The CDR3 has 15 amino acids. Germline lookup yields CDR1 MNHNS and CDR2 SASEGT. CDR3 nucleotides: TGTGCCAGCAGTGAAGGATTTTGGGCGTCCTACGAGCAGTACTTC. It translates to CASSEGFWASYEQYF.

The CDR3 reads CASSLVSKGIGNTIYF. In DNA, the CDR3 is TGTGCCAGCAGCTTGGTTTCTAAGGGAATTGGAAACACCATATATTTT. The genes are TRBV5-6 and TRBJ1-3; no clear D gene. Germline values: CDR1 SGHDT, CDR2 YYEEEE. V gave up 0 bases and J gave up 3 bases, with 13 bases separating them. CDR3 length: 16 amino acids.

The chain recombines TRBV6-5 with TRBJ1-6; the D is unclear. This CDR3 region has 12 residues. Trimming shortened V by 6 bases and J by 8 bases, and 8 bases separated the two germline ends. Germline CDR1 reads MNHEY; CDR2 reads SVGAGI. The CDR3 here is CASRLVDSPLHF. The CDR3 nucleotides are TGTGCCAGCAGGCTAGTGGATTCACCCCTCCACTTT.

The rearrangement links TRBV10-3 to TRBJ2-1, with D possibly matching TRBD1 (6 bases). V lost 0 bases and J 0 bases, leaving 9 bases between the germline ends. The CDR3 has 16 amino acids. Germline-derived CDR1 and CDR2 are ENHRY and SYGVKD. In nucleotides, the CDR3 is TGTGCCATCAGTGAGTCCAGGGGTGGCTCCTACAATGAGCAGTTCTTC. This translates into CAISESRGGSYNEQFF.

This clone was counted a single time. The chain joins TRBV6-5 to TRBJ2-2; 7 nucleotides align to TRBD1. Germline values: CDR1 MNHEY, CDR2 SVGAGI. Losses at the gene ends were 7 bases for V and 1 base for J; bases not matched to a gene: 3. This CDR3 spans 14 amino acids. In nucleotides, the CDR3 is TGTGCCAGCACCGGGACAGTGAACACCGGGGAGCTGTTTTTT. It is translated as CASTGTVNTGELFF.

The chain combines TRBV10-3 with TRBJ2-3, with TRBD1 as a possible D gene (6 bases). Germline V gene lookup returns CDR1 ENHRY and CDR2 SYGVKD. Trimming stripped 8 bases from V and 2 bases from J, with 8 bases between. The CDR3 loop spans 12 amino acids. DNA for the CDR3: TGTGCCATCGGACAGATCACAGATACGCAGTATTTT. It codes for CAIGQITDTQYF.

In regard to this clone: The sample has other DNA sequences that encode this CDR3 too. The chain employs TRBV7-2 and TRBJ2-7; 13 bases are a match to TRBD2. The CDR3 loop spans 15 amino acids. After removal of 5 bases from V and 1 base from J, the junction contained 2 bases not matched to a gene. CDR1 is SGHTA and CDR2 is FQGNSA in the germline V gene. The CDR3 DNA reads TGTGCCAGCAGCCGGACTAGCGGGGGTTCCTACGAGCAGTACTTC. It specifies CASSRTSGGSYEQYF.

The rearrangement links TRBV6-1 to TRBJ1-5; D unresolved. The V and J ends lost 4 bases and 0 bases respectively, with 19 bases between them. The length of the CDR3 is 18 residues. Looked up from germline, CDR1 is MNHNS and CDR2 is SASEGT. The CDR3 sequence: CASSAFPGDSYSNQPQHF. The CDR3 DNA reads TGTGCCAGCAGTGCCTTTCCAGGAGACTCCTATAGCAATCAGCCCCAGCATTTT.

The chain combines TRBV19 with TRBJ1-6, with TRBD1 matching 9 bases. This CDR3 is 16 amino acids long. Trimming cost V 5 bases and J 7 bases; bases outside gene matches: 9. Germline values: CDR1 LNHDA, CDR2 SQIVND (reference sequence). CDR3 loop: CASSARTGVKNSPLHF. In nucleotides, the CDR3 is TGTGCCAGTAGTGCCCGGACAGGGGTTAAGAATTCACCCCTCCACTTT.

CDR3 region: CASRHSRRNSLTDTQYF. CDR3 nucleotides: TGTGCAAGTCGCCACAGTCGCCGAAACTCCCTCACAGATACGCAGTATTTT. The chain joins TRBV12-2 to TRBJ2-3; TRBD1, as called in the table, went unchecked against the DNA. TRBV12-2 is deemed a pseudogene. This CDR3 contains 17 residues.

This rearrangement joins TRBV5-4 to TRBJ2-7; 9 positions agree with TRBD2. The J segment lost 1 base and the V segment lost 4 bases, leaving 12 bases of the junction unmatched. CDR3 length equals 17 residues. CDR1 SGHNT and CDR2 YYREEE come from the germline V gene (reference sequence). Here the CDR3 reads CASSPRGGGAGSYEQYF. The CDR3, as DNA: TGTGCCAGCAGCCCCCGGGGCGGGGGGGCCGGTTCCTACGAGCAGTACTTC.

To note about this clone: Different DNA sequences within this sample yield the same CDR3. CDR3 bases: TGCGCCAGCAGCTTAGACCGCTATGGCTACACCTTC. As protein: CASSLDRYGYTF. This chain uses TRBV5-1 with TRBJ1-2; D is unclear. The germline CDR1 and CDR2 sequences are SGHRS and YFSETQ. Trimming cost V 2 bases and J 4 bases, with 6 bases left between them. The CDR3 runs 12 residues.

This clone was counted once. The chain couples TRBV28 to TRBJ2-7; D is tentatively TRBD1 or TRBD2 (6 bases each). Germline lookup yields CDR1 MDHEN and CDR2 SYDVKM. With 7 bases removed from V and 4 bases from J, the gap between germline ends came to 20 bases. This CDR3 has 15 residues. CDR3 sequence: CASTPPHRAGYEQYF. CDR3 coding DNA: TGTGCCAGCACCCCCCCCCACAGGGCGGGGTACGAGCAGTACTTC. Supplemented by reference TRBV28 and TRBJ2-7, the full variable domain reads DVKVTQSSRYLVKRTGEKVFLECVQDMDHENMFWYRQDPGLGLRLIYFSYDVKMKEKGDIPEGYSVSREKKERFSLILESASTNQTSMYLCASTPPHRAGYEQYFGPGTRLTVT.

As for this clone: The identical CDR3 is also encoded by other nucleotide sequences in the sample. V usage is TRBV11-2 and J usage is TRBJ1-1, with D unclear. Trimming cost V 1 base and J 1 base, with 4 bases left between them. The CDR3 is made up of 13 amino acids. Per germline, CDR1 SGHAT and CDR2 FQNNGV. CDR3 sequence reads: CASSLVQNTEAFF. CDR3 nucleotides: TGTGCCAGCAGCTTAGTACAGAACACTGAAGCTTTCTTT. Full variable domain (missing parts from reference TRBV11-2 and TRBJ1-1): EAGVAQSPRYKIIEKRQSVAFWCNPISGHATLYWYQQILGQGPKLLIQFQNNGVVDDSQLPKDRFSAERLKGVDSTLKIQPAKLEDSAVYLCASSLVQNTEAFFGQGTRLTVV.

This chain connects TRBV28 to TRBJ2-7; 7 bases agree with TRBD2. With 3 bases clipped from V and 1 base from J, the junction kept 9 bases outside the gene matches. Germline V CDR1 and CDR2: MDHEN, SYDVKM. This CDR3 has 16 amino acids. CDR3 sequence (DNA): TGTGCCAGCAGTTTTTCCCTAGCGGCGCCTTCCTACGAGCAGTACTTC. It specifies CASSFSLAAPSYEQYF.

The rearrangement links TRBV13 to TRBJ1-2; 7 bases align to TRBD1. The CDR3 consists of 16 residues. Trimming cost V 5 bases and J 6 bases; bases outside gene matches: 15. Germline CDR1 is PRHDT and CDR2 is FYEKMQ (reference sequence). The CDR3 reads CASSPRDSAGLDGYTF. CDR3 nucleotides: TGTGCCAGCAGCCCTCGGGACAGCGCGGGTCTGGATGGCTACACCTTC.

A remark on this clone: The identical CDR3 is also encoded by other nucleotide sequences in the sample. V and J are TRBV18 and TRBJ2-7, with TRBD1 identical over 9 bases. The CDR3 has 14 residues. The germline gives CDR1 KGHSH, CDR2 LQKENI. V lost 5 bases and J lost 3; bases outside the gene matches: 5. The CDR3: CASSAGTGSYEQYF. DNA of the CDR3: TGTGCCAGCTCAGCTGGGACAGGGAGCTACGAGCAGTACTTC.